These 28 T cell receptor beta chains share one sample of origin, sequenced in a study of T cell repertoires in cytomegalovirus infection. From the reads, TCRdb called clonotypes with MiXCR, one entry per CDR3 protein. The repertoire consists of 650,000 to 900,000 distinct CDR3 sequences, with 32% occurring once and the leading ten covering roughly 12%. For these receptors, no antigen is known. The starting material was cultured CD8+ T cells from PBMCs, obtained from culture after CMV antigen stimulation. The receptors derive from a human donor in good health (CMV status not recorded). Some clones in this sample may be carry-over from other donors' samples.

Turning to this clonotype: Possible read error: a much larger clone is one base away. This chain uses TRBV7-4 with TRBJ1-5; 7 bases line up with TRBD1. The V gene end was trimmed by 4 bases and the J gene end by 4 bases; junction bases not matched to a gene: 10. Germline CDR1 and CDR2: SGHVT and SQSDAQ. This CDR3 has 16 residues. The CDR3 sequence is CASSSFSGQSNQPQHF. For the CDR3, the DNA is TGTGCCAGCAGCTCCTTTTCGGGACAGAGTAATCAGCCCCAGCATTTT.

A few counts support this clonotype. The J gene is TRBJ1-1, the V gene TRBV7-9; TRBD1 aligns across 7 bases. Germline V lookup: CDR1 SEHNR, CDR2 FQNEAQ (reference sequence). Unmatched junction bases numbered 11, after V lost 4 bases and J lost 3 bases. CDR3 length equals 16 residues. CDR3 loop: CASSSGQAAWDTEAFF. CDR3 in DNA: TGTGCCAGCAGCTCTGGACAGGCGGCCTGGGACACTGAAGCTTTCTTT.

This clonotype occurred once. This may arise from a read error, as a much more abundant clone is one base away. This sequence joins TRBV7-2 and TRBJ2-5, with D perhaps being TRBD1 or TRBD2 (9 bases each). Trimming took off 10 bases at V and 7 bases at J, with 28 bases between the two ends. From germline, CDR1 is SGHTA and CDR2 FQGNSA. This CDR3 spans 16 amino acids. The CDR3, as DNA: TGTGCCAACTCGGGGGGACAGGGACTAGCCCCCTTGACCCAGTACTTC. Its translation is CANSGGQGLAPLTQYF. The whole variable domain, filled in from reference TRBV7-2 and TRBJ2-5, reads GAGVSQSPSNKVTEKGKDVELRCDPISGHTALYWYRQSLGQGLEFLIYFQGNSAPDKSGLPSDRFSAERTGGSVSTLTIQRTQQEDSAVYLCANSGGQGLAPLTQYFGPGTRLLVL.

This rearrangement joins TRBV15 to TRBJ2-2; possible D gene TRBD1, 5 bases. The CDR3 totals 15 residues. CDR1 and CDR2 from the germline V gene are LNHNV and YYDKDF (reference sequence). The ends were cut back, 0 bases at V and 1 base at J, with 6 bases in the middle. CDR3 nucleotides: TGTGCCACCAGCAGAGAAGGGGAGAACACCGGGGAGCTGTTTTTT. Amino acid sequence: CATSREGENTGELFF.

This clonotype was recorded a few times. The chain couples TRBV7-3 to TRBJ1-2; TRBD1 matches 8 bases. From germline, CDR1 is SGHTA and CDR2 FQGTGA. Trimming took 2 bases from V and 3 from J; bases not matched to a gene: 5. CDR3 length equals 15 residues. The CDR3 nucleotides are TGTGCCAGCAGCTTATTCGGACAGGGTGACTATGGCTACACCTTC. As protein: CASSLFGQGDYGYTF.

The rearrangement joins TRBV6-6 to TRBJ2-5; TRBD2 matches at 8 bases. The CDR3 runs to 17 residues. The junction had 13 bases not matched to a gene; V was cut back by 5 bases and J by 2 bases. Germline V gene sequence: CDR1 MNHNY, CDR2 SVGAGI (reference sequence). The CDR3: CASSLPAFPGGQETQYF. DNA of the CDR3: TGTGCCAGCAGTCTCCCAGCCTTCCCGGGAGGGCAAGAGACCCAGTACTTC.

The table lists this clonotype with a few counts. The chain links TRBV7-9 to TRBJ2-6, with D hard to call. V dropped 3 bases and J dropped 7 bases, with 7 bases sitting between them. The CDR3 runs 13 residues. CDR1 is SEHNR and CDR2 is FQNEAQ in the germline V gene (reference sequence). The CDR3 sequence: CASSFYSANVLTF. The CDR3 DNA sequence: TGTGCCAGCAGCTTTTATTCCGCCAACGTCCTGACTTTC. Looking up the rest from reference TRBV7-9 and TRBJ2-6 gives the full variable domain: DTGVSQNPRHKITKRGQNVTFRCDPISEHNRLYWYRQTLGQGPEFLTYFQNEAQLEKSRLLSDRFSAERPKGSFSTLEIQRTEQGDSAMYLCASSFYSANVLTFGAGSRLTVL.

This clonotype was counted many times. The J gene is TRBJ2-3, the V gene TRBV6-4; 10 bases are a match to TRBD2. Per the germline V gene, CDR1 is MRHNA and CDR2 is SNTAGT. V dropped 0 bases and J dropped 4; count of bases not matched to a gene: 1. This CDR3 comprises 15 residues. In DNA form, the CDR3 reads TGTGCCAGCAGTGACTCTAGCGGGGGGCCAGATACGCAGTATTTT. This encodes CASSDSSGGPDTQYF.

This clonotype was observed at least ten times. The chain links TRBV7-8 to TRBJ2-7, with D possibly being TRBD2 (5 bases). The V end was cut by 4 bases, the J end by 0 bases, with 13 bases between. This CDR3 has 15 amino acids. Germline CDR1 reads SGHVS; CDR2 reads FQNEAQ. The chain's CDR3 is CASSSPGVSSYEQYF. CDR3 sequence (DNA): TGTGCCAGCAGCTCCCCCGGGGTTAGCTCCTACGAGCAGTACTTC.

The chain uses TRBV6-6 and TRBJ2-2, with 9 nucleotides matching TRBD1. The germline CDR1 and CDR2 sequences are MNHNY and SVGAGI (reference sequence). The CDR3 is 18 amino acids. V was pared by 0 bases and J by 3 bases, with 8 bases of the junction left unmatched. The CDR3 DNA sequence: TGTGCCAGCAGTTACTCGTCGCCCTGGGACAGGGACACCGGGGAGCTGTTTTTT. Amino acid sequence: CASSYSSPWDRDTGELFF.

This clonotype appeared a few times. The chain is built from TRBV7-8 and TRBJ2-7; D is perhaps TRBD1 (6 bases). The CDR3 spans 13 residues. Germline-derived CDR1 and CDR2 are SGHVS and FQNEAQ. Trimming removed 1 base at V and 6 bases at J, with 10 bases between. In DNA, the CDR3 is TGTGCCAGCAGCTTAGGACAGGTGGCCGAGCAGTACGTC. Its protein is CASSLGQVAEQYV.

This clonotype appeared once. V gene TRBV6-5 combines with J gene TRBJ2-5; TRBD1 aligns across 8 bases. V shed 7 bases, J shed 2 bases, and the junction held 6 bases outside the gene matches. This CDR3 contains 14 residues. Germline V gene lookup returns CDR1 MNHEY and CDR2 SVGAGI. The DNA of the CDR3 is TGTGCCAGCACCTCATGGGACAGGCAAGAGACCCAGTACTTC. This codes for CASTSWDRQETQYF.

The chain combines TRBV12-3 or TRBV12-4 with TRBJ2-3, with D perhaps TRBD1 (5 bases). Between the trimmed V and J ends, which lost 7 bases and 4 bases, there was a span of 21 bases. This CDR3 is built from 16 residues. The CDR3 sequence: CASILLDGANADTQYF. As DNA, the CDR3 is TGTGCCAGCATCCTACTGGATGGGGCGAACGCAGATACGCAGTATTTT.

Note on this clonotype: A much larger clone lies a single base off, so this may be a read error. The conserved phenylalanine or tryptophan is not found at the CDR3 terminus, so this likely reflects a read error. The chain has TRBV7-6 and TRBJ1-1; 7 bases are a match to TRBD1. Trimming took 4 bases from V and 1 from J; bases not matched to a gene: 6. Per the germline V gene, CDR1 is SGHVS and CDR2 is FNYEAQ. This CDR3 comprises 15 residues. Here the CDR3 DNA reads TGTGCCAGCAGCTCCAACCGACAGGGGAACACTGAAGCTTTCTTA. Translated: CASSSNRQGNTEAFL.

This clonotype was picked up many times. The rearrangement joins TRBV7-9 to TRBJ1-4; no clear D. The CDR3 spans 15 residues. Germline loops: CDR1 SEHNR, CDR2 FQNEAQ (reference sequence). The V gene lost 2 bases and the J gene lost 6 bases, with 13 bases spanning the gap. CDR3 loop: CASSLLGDGDEKLFF. The DNA of the CDR3 is TGTGCCAGCAGCTTATTGGGAGACGGGGATGAAAAACTGTTTTTT.

This chain links TRBV12-3 or TRBV12-4 with TRBJ1-1; no reliable D call. The CDR3 contains 13 residues. V shed 3 bases and J shed 1 base, with 6 bases lying between them. As DNA, the CDR3 is TGTGCCAGCAGTTTTCAGTCGAACACTGAAGCTTTCTTT. This sequence encodes CASSFQSNTEAFF.

This clonotype was counted a few times. This chain connects TRBV7-9 to TRBJ2-7, with D tentatively TRBD1 or TRBD2 (6 bases each). Germline loops: CDR1 SEHNR, CDR2 FQNEAQ (reference sequence). This CDR3 is built from 13 residues. The germline V and J ends were trimmed by 4 bases and 7 bases, with 14 bases remaining between them. The chain's CDR3 is CASSWGASGEQYV. CDR3 nucleotides: TGTGCCAGCAGCTGGGGGGCTTCGGGGGAGCAGTACGTC.

Only a few counts were recorded for this clonotype. The chain uses TRBV27 and TRBJ2-5; D not resolved. Per the germline V gene, CDR1 is MNHEY and CDR2 is SMNVEV (reference sequence). V lost 3 bases to trimming and J lost 4 bases, with 9 bases between them. This CDR3 has 13 residues. CDR3 bases: TGTGCCAGCAGTTTTTTGGGTGGAGAGACCCAGTACTTC. The encoded protein is CASSFLGGETQYF.

This sequence joins TRBV7-9 and TRBJ1-1; maybe TRBD1 (6 bases). The CDR3 loop spans 13 amino acids. With 4 bases removed from V and 6 bases from J, the gap between germline ends came to 12 bases. Germline assignment: CDR1 SEHNR and CDR2 FQNEAQ (reference sequence). The CDR3 sequence is CASSSQGQAEAFF. Here the CDR3 DNA reads TGTGCCAGCAGCTCCCAGGGGCAAGCTGAAGCTTTCTTT.

This chain uses TRBV12-3 or TRBV12-4 with TRBJ2-5; the D is unclear. The CDR3 is made up of 16 amino acids. Between the trimmed V and J ends, which lost 5 bases and 0 bases, there was a span of 16 bases. The CDR3: CASSPAKNTYQETQYF. In DNA form, the CDR3 reads TGTGCCAGCAGTCCCGCCAAGAACACGTACCAAGAGACCCAGTACTTC.

V is TRBV27 and J is TRBJ1-5; no clear D gene. The V gene's germline CDR1 is MNHEY and CDR2 SMNVEV (reference sequence). Trimming pared 4 bases from V and 4 bases from J, leaving 8 bases between. The CDR3 totals 13 residues. The CDR3 sequence: CASSSHPNQPQHF. CDR3 DNA sequence: TGTGCCAGCAGTTCGCATCCAAATCAGCCCCAGCATTTT.

There are a few counts of this clonotype. V is TRBV4-1 and J is TRBJ2-5; 8 nucleotides align to TRBD1. V lost 1 base and J lost 2; bases outside the gene matches: 6. The length of the CDR3 is 16 residues. Germline-derived CDR1 and CDR2 are MGHRA and YSYEKL. CDR3 coding DNA: TGCGCCAGCAGCCAAGGGCTAACAGGGGGTCAAGAGACCCAGTACTTC. It yields the protein CASSQGLTGGQETQYF.

This clonotype was detected a few times. V is TRBV5-5 and J is TRBJ2-6, with D unresolved. Germline-derived CDR1 and CDR2 are SGHKS and YYEKEE (reference sequence). Trimming stripped 7 bases from V and 4 bases from J, with 9 bases between. This CDR3 has 13 amino acids. The CDR3: CASFPSGANVLTF. The CDR3 nucleotides read TGTGCCAGCTTTCCTTCCGGGGCCAACGTCCTGACTTTC.

This clonotype was seen a few times. This chain connects TRBV7-9 to TRBJ2-7; 10 bases fit TRBD2. Per the germline V gene, CDR1 is SEHNR and CDR2 is FQNEAQ (reference sequence). After removal of 6 bases from V and 0 bases from J, the junction contained 5 bases not matched to a gene. The length of the CDR3 is 15 residues. The CDR3 nucleotides read TGTGCCAGCAGTTCAGCGGGGGGGGTCTCCTACGAGCAGTACGTC. Amino acid sequence: CASSSAGGVSYEQYV.

There are a few counts of this clonotype. The rearrangement links TRBV7-9 to TRBJ1-1; TRBD1 matches at 7 bases. This CDR3 has 14 residues. J was trimmed by 6 bases and V by 5 bases; bases with no gene match: 9. CDR1 SEHNR and CDR2 FQNEAQ come from the germline V gene (reference sequence). The CDR3 sequence: CASSQGGAGAEAFF. The CDR3 DNA sequence: TGTGCCAGCAGCCAGGGGGGGGCAGGAGCTGAAGCTTTCTTT.

This clonotype was seen more than once but under ten times. The CDR3 is CASSLAQRAGTDTQYF. CDR3 bases: TGTGCCAGCAGTTTAGCGCAAAGAGCGGGCACAGATACGCAGTATTTT. V is TRBV12-3 or TRBV12-4 and J is TRBJ2-3; weak D call: TRBD2 (5 bases). V was cut by 0 bases and J by 1 base, with 11 bases left in between. The CDR3 spans 16 residues.

The V call is TRBV12-3 or TRBV12-4, the J call TRBJ2-1; tentative D call: TRBD1 (5 bases). The CDR3 extends over 12 amino acids. With 4 bases removed from V and 7 bases from J, the gap between germline ends came to 8 bases. The CDR3 sequence is CASSSGWNEQFF. The DNA of the CDR3 is TGTGCCAGCAGTTCAGGGTGGAATGAGCAGTTCTTC.

The chain has TRBV27 and TRBJ2-5; TRBD1 is a possible D gene (7 bases). The CDR3 length is 16 residues. Germline V CDR1 and CDR2: MNHEY, SMNVEV (reference sequence). Trimming removed 5 bases from V and 3 bases from J, with 19 bases in between. The CDR3 spells CASSLMAGTAKETQYF. CDR3 bases: TGTGCCAGCAGTCTCATGGCGGGGACAGCCAAAGAGACCCAGTACTTC.